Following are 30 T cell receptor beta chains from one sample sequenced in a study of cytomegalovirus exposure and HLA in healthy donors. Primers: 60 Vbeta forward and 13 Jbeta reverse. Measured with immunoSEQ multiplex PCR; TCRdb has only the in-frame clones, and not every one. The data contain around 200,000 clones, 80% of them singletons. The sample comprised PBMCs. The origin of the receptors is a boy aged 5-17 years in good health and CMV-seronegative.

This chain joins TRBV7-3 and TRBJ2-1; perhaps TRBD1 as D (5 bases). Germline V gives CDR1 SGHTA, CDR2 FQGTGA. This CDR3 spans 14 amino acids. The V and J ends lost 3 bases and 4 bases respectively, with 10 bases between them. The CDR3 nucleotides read TGTGCCAGCAGCTTGACGCAGGGTTACAATGAGCAGTTCTTC. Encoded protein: CASSLTQGYNEQFF.

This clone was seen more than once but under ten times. The CDR3 spells CASSESRDYGYTF. The DNA for the CDR3 is TGTGCCAGCAGTGAAAGTCGGGACTATGGCTACACCTTC. The chain combines TRBV6-1 with TRBJ1-2; no definite D call. There are 13 residues in the CDR3. CDR1 is MNHNS, CDR2 SASEGT, per germline. Trimming left V 2 bases short and J 3 bases short, with 7 bases between.

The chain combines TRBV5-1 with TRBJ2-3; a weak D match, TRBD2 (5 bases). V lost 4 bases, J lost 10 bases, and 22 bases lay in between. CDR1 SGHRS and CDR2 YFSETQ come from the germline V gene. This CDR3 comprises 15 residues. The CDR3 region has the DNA TGCGCCAGCAGCGCGGGCCCGACATCGAGAGGTGCGCAGTATTTT. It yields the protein CASSAGPTSRGAQYF.

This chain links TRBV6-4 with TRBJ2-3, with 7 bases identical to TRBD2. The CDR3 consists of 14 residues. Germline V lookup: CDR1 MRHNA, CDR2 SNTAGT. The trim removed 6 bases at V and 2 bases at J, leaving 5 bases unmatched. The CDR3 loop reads CASSGGRATDTQYF. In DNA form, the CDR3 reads TGTGCCAGCAGCGGGGGGAGGGCCACAGATACGCAGTATTTT.

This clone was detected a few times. CDR3 loop: CASSQEGTGYYEQYF. The CDR3 DNA reads TGCGCCAGCAGCCAAGAGGGGACAGGGTACTACGAGCAGTACTTC. The rearrangement uses TRBV4-3 and TRBJ2-7; 9 positions match TRBD1. CDR1 is LGHNA and CDR2 is YSLEER in the germline V gene. V lost 0 bases and J lost 3; bases outside the gene matches: 3. The CDR3 is 15 amino acids.

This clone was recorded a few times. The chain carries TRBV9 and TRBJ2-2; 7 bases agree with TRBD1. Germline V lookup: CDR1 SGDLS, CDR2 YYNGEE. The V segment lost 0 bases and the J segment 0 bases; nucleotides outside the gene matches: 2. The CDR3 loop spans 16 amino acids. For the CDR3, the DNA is TGTGCCAGCAGCGTAGGACAGGGACCGAACACCGGGGAGCTGTTTTTT. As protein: CASSVGQGPNTGELFF.

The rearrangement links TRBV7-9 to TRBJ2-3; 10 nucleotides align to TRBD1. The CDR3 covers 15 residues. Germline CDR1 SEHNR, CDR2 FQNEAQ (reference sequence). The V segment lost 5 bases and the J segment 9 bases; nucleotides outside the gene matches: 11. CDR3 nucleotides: TGTGCCAGCAGCGTGTTCTCGGGACAGGGGTCCACGCAGTATTTT. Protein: CASSVFSGQGSTQYF.

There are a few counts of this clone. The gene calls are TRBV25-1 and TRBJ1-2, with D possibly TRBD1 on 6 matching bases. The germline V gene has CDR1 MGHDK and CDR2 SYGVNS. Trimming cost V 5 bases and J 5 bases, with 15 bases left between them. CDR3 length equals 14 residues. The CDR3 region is CASSSRDTRYGYTF. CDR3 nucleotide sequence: TGTGCCAGCAGTAGCCGGGACACACGATATGGCTACACCTTC.

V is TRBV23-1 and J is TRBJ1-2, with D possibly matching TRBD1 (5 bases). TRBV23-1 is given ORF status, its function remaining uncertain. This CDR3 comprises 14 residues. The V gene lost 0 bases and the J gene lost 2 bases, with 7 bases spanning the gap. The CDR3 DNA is TGCGCCAGCAGTCAATCGCCAGGGAACTATGGCTACACCTTC. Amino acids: CASSQSPGNYGYTF.

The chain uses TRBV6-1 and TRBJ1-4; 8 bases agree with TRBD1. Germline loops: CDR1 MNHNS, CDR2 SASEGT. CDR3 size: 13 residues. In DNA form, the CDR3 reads TGTGTCACCCACAGGGGGGGAGACGAAAAACTGTTTTTT. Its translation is CVTHRGGDEKLFF.

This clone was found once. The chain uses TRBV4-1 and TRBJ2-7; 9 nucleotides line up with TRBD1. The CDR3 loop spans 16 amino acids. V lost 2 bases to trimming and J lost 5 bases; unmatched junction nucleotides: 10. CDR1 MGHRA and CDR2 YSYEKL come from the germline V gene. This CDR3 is CASSQWNRDRDHEQYF. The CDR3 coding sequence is TGCGCCAGCAGCCAATGGAACCGGGACAGGGATCACGAGCAGTACTTC.

This chain's CDR3 is CASEPGQGRDYGYTF. The CDR3 bases are TGTGCCAGCGAACCGGGACAGGGGAGAGACTATGGCTACACCTTC. The V and J genes are TRBV2 and TRBJ1-2; 10 bases are shared with TRBD1. The CDR3 totals 15 residues. Looked up from germline, CDR1 is SNHLY and CDR2 is FYNNEI. With V trimmed by 8 bases and J by 3 bases, 9 bases remained unmatched.

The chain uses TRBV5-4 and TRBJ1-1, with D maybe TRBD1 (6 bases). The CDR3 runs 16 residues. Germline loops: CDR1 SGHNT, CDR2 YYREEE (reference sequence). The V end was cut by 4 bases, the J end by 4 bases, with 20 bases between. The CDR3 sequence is CASSVEGVAVGTEAFF. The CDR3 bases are TGTGCCAGCAGCGTTGAGGGGGTAGCCGTGGGCACTGAAGCTTTCTTT.

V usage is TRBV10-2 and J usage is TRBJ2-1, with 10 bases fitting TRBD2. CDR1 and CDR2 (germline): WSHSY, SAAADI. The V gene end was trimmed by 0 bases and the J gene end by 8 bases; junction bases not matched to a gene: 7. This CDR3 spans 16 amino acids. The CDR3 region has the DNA TGCGCCAGCAGTGAGTCGGAGCGGGGGGGCGGCTATGAGCAGTTCTTC. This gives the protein CASSESERGGGYEQFF.

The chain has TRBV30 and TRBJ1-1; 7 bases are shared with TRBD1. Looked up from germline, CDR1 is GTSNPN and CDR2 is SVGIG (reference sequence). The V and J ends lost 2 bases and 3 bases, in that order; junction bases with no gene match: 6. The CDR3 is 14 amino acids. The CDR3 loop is CAWSPVRGDTEAFF. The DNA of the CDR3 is TGTGCCTGGAGTCCCGTCAGGGGGGACACTGAAGCTTTCTTT. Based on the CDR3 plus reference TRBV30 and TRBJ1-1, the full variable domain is SQTIHQWPATLVQPVGSPLSLECTVEGTSNPNLYWYRQAAGRGLQLLFYSVGIGQISSEVPQNLSASRPQDRQFILSSKKLLLSDSGFYLCAWSPVRGDTEAFFGQGTRLTVV.

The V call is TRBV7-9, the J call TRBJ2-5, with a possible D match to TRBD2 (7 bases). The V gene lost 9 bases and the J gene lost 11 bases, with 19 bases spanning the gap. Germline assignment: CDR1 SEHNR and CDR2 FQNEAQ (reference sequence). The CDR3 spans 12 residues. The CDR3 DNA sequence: TGTGCCAGTGTGGGGGGGGCAAGAGAGCAGTACTTC. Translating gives CASVGGAREQYF.

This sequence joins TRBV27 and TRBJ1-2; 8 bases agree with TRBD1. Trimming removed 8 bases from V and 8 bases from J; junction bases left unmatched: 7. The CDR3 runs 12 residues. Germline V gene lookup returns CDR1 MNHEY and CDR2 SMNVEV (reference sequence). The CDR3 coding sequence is TGTGCCAGCCGATACGGGACAGGAGGCTACACCTTC. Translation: CASRYGTGGYTF.

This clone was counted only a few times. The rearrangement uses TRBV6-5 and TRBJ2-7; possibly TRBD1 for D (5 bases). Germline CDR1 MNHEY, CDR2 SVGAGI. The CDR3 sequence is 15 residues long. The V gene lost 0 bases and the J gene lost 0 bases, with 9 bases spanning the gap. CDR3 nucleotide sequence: TGTGCCAGCAGTTACTCAGGGGTGTTCTCCTACGAGCAGTACTTC. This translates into CASSYSGVFSYEQYF.

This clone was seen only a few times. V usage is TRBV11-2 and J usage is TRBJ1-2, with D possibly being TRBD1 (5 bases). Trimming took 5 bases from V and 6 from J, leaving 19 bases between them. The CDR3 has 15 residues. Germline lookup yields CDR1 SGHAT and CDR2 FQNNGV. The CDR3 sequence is CASSPGPSGGDGYTF. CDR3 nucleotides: TGTGCCAGCAGCCCGGGACCCTCGGGAGGGGATGGCTACACCTTC.

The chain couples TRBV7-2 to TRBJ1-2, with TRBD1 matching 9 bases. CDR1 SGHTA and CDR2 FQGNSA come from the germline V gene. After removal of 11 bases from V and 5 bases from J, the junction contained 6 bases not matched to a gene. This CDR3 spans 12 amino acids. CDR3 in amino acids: CAWTGAGYGYTF. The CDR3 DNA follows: TGTGCCTGGACAGGGGCGGGGTATGGCTACACCTTC.

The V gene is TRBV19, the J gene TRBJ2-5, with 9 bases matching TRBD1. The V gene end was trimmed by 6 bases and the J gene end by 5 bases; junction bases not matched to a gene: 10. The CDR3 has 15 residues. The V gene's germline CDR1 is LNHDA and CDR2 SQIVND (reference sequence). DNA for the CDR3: TGTGCCAGTAGCCTCGCCCGGGACAGGGATGAGACCCAGTACTTC. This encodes CASSLARDRDETQYF.

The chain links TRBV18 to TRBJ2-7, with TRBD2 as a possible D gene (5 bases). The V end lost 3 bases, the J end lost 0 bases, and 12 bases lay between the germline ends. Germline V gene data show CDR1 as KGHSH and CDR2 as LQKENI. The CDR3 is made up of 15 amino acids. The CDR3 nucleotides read TGTGCCAGCTCACCTGACTACCGACCCTCCTACGAGCAGTACTTC. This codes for CASSPDYRPSYEQYF.

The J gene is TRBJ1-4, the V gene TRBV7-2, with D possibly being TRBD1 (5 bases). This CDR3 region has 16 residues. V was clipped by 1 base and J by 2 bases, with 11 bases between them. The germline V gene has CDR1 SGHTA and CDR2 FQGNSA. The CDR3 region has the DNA TGTGCCAGCAGCTTAGTAACGGGGGGGACTAATGAAAAACTGTTTTTT. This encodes CASSLVTGGTNEKLFF. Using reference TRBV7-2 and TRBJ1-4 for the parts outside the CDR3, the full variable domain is GAGVSQSPSNKVTEKGKDVELRCDPISGHTALYWYRQSLGQGLEFLIYFQGNSAPDKSGLPSDRFSAERTGGSVSTLTIQRTQQEDSAVYLCASSLVTGGTNEKLFFGSGTQLSVL.

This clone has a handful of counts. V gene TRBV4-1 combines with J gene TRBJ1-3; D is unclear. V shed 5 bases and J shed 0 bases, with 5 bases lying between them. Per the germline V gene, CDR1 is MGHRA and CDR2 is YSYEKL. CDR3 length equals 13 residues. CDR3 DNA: TGCGCCAGCAGCGGGAGCTCTGGAAACACCATATATTTT. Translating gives CASSGSSGNTIYF.

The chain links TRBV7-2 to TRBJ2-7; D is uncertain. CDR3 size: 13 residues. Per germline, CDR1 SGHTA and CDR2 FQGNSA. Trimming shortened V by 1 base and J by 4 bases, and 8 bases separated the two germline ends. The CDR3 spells CASSLGSGYEQYF. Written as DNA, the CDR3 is TGTGCCAGCAGCTTAGGGTCCGGGTACGAGCAGTACTTC.

CDR3 DNA: TGCAGCGTTCGGGAGGGAGGGGGCACTGAAGCTTTCTTT. It yields the protein CSVREGGGTEAFF. The chain uses TRBV29-1 and TRBJ1-1; D is possibly TRBD1 (6 bases). CDR3 length: 13 residues. Germline lookup yields CDR1 SQVTM and CDR2 ANQGSEA. Between the trimmed V and J ends, which lost 5 bases and 4 bases, there was a span of 14 bases.

The CDR3 loop is CASGPGRSGNTIYF. CDR3 DNA: TGTGCTAGTGGCCCCGGCCGGAGTGGAAACACCATATATTTT. V usage is TRBV12-5 and J usage is TRBJ1-3; D is undetermined. The germline V gene has CDR1 LGHNT and CDR2 FRNRAP. V gave up 6 bases and J gave up 3 bases, with 12 bases separating them. CDR3 length: 14 residues.

The CDR3 loop is CASSLDRLNTEAFF. In nucleotides, the CDR3 is TGTGCCAGCAGCCTGGACAGGCTGAACACTGAAGCTTTCTTT. The chain is built from TRBV5-6 and TRBJ1-1; 7 positions agree with TRBD1. The junction had 3 bases not matched to a gene; V was cut back by 4 bases and J by 0 bases. The CDR3 is 14 amino acids. CDR1 and CDR2 (germline): SGHDT, YYEEEE.

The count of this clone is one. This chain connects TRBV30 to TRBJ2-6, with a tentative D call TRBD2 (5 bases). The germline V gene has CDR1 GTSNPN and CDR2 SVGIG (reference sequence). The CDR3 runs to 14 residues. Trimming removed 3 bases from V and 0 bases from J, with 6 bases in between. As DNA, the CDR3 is TGTGCCTGGAGAGGACTCTCTGGGGCCAACGTCCTGACTTTC. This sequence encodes CAWRGLSGANVLTF. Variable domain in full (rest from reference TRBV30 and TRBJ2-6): SQTIHQWPATLVQPVGSPLSLECTVEGTSNPNLYWYRQAAGRGLQLLFYSVGIGQISSEVPQNLSASRPQDRQFILSSKKLLLSDSGFYLCAWRGLSGANVLTFGAGSRLTVL.

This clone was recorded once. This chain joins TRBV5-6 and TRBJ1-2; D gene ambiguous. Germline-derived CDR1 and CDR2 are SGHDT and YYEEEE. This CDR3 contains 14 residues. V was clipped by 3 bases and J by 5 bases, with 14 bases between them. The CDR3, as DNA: TGTGCCAGCAGCTCTGCACCCTCCCGGTATGGCTACACCTTC. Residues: CASSSAPSRYGYTF.